This TCR beta chain was obtained from a study of T cells in Graves' hyperthyroidism and ophthalmopathy. TCR beta CDR3 sequences were amplified from RNA transcripts. A first-round RT-PCR of the TCR CDR3 used the HTBI primer set. TCRdb re-derived calls from the multiplex PCR reads in MiXCR, one entry per CDR3 protein. This sample yields approximately 380,000 distinct CDR3 sequences, of which 15% to 20% are seen a single time; 3.7% belongs to the top ten. Germline-derived CDR1 and CDR2 are DFQATT and SNEGSKA (reference sequence). V was pared by 4 bases and J by 0 bases, with 9 bases of the junction left unmatched. The CDR3 loop spans 16 amino acids. Around 10 ml fresh peripheral blood yielded the PBMCs. This clonotype occurred many times.

The specimen sequenced was blood. The rearrangement links TRBV20-1 to TRBJ1-1; TRBD1 agrees at 9 bases. The clonotype was recovered from a woman between 18 and 29 years old with Graves' hyperthyroidism. CDR3 nucleotide sequence: TGCAGTGCTAACAGGGGGCGCGGTGGGATGAACACTGAAGCTTTCTTT. It encodes CSANRGRGGMNTEAFF.